The clone carrying this TCR beta chain was recorded many times. The sample is drawn from a study of blood T cells in healthy people across ages. Then a second PCR, running roughly 7 to 11 cycles, was carried out with a sample-barcoded 5' primer and a J-beta primer mix. TCRdb passed the 5' RACE reads through MiXCR, listing each CDR3 protein once. This table holds hundreds of thousands of distinct CDR3 sequences, roughly 26% found once. The receptor's source is a woman of 80 years or more in good health. The sequenced sample was blood.

Here the CDR3 reads CASSQMVQGNHEQYF. CDR3 sequence (DNA): TGTGCCAGCAGCCAAATGGTACAGGGGAACCACGAGCAGTACTTC. This chain links TRBV3-1 with TRBJ2-7; 7 bases are a match to TRBD1. CDR3 size: 15 residues. V was clipped by 2 bases and J by 5 bases; unmatched bases: 9. CDR1 is LGHDT and CDR2 is YNNKEL in the germline V gene (reference sequence).